This is a list of T cell receptor beta chains from one sample in a study of shared clonotypes between healthy human individuals. This table comes from immunoSEQ multiplex PCR, and its TCRdb copy is limited to in-frame clones, with some not included. The sample comprises about 480,000 clones, 60% to 80% of which are singletons, and approximately 12% rests with the top ten. Sequencing was performed on PBMCs. These receptors were collected from a woman aged 40-49 years in good health. Some clones in this sample may be carry-over from other donors' samples. Each CDR3 is given with its conserved first and last residue. D genes are given only for firm matches. Expanded clones get a size class; other rows say once, few or many, or leave the size out.

V	size	length	J	D	CDR3	DNA
TRBV18	once	20	TRBJ2-1	TRBD1	CASSPPDRPSSPSSYNEQFF	TGTGCCAGCTCACCACCGGACAGGCCGAGTTCACCGAGCTCCTACAATGAGCAGTTCTTC
TRBV9	-	14	TRBJ2-1	-	CASSRLAAFNEQFF	TGTGCCAGCAGCCGGCTTGCTGCTTTCAATGAGCAGTTCTTC
TRBV5-5	many	17	TRBJ2-5	TRBD1	CASSQPQGEFIKETQYF	TGTGCCAGCAGCCAACCACAGGGGGAATTTATTAAAGAGACCCAGTACTTC
TRBV11-2	-	15	TRBJ2-7	-	CASSPWGGSDYEQYF	TGTGCCAGCAGCCCCTGGGGAGGATCAGATTACGAGCAGTACTTC
TRBV6-5	once	14	TRBJ2-1	TRBD2	CASSNRPTSGSWFF	TGTGCCAGCAGCAACCGCCCAACTAGCGGGAGTTGGTTCTTC
TRBV4-1	-	14	TRBJ2-1	TRBD2	CASSRTSGVDEQFF	TGCGCCAGCAGCCGGACTAGCGGGGTCGATGAGCAGTTCTTC
TRBV9	-	14	TRBJ1-1	-	CASSVVLGSAEAFF	TGTGCCAGCAGCGTAGTTCTGGGGAGCGCTGAAGCTTTCTTT
TRBV28	-	17	TRBJ1-5	-	CASIGRGTISRRWPQHF	TGTGCCAGCATAGGTAGGGGGACAATAAGTCGGCGGTGGCCCCAGCATTTT
TRBV11-1	once	15	TRBJ2-6	-	CASSLSFSGANVLTF	TGTGCCAGCAGCCTAAGTTTCTCTGGGGCCAACGTCCTGACTTTC
TRBV7-8	many	16	TRBJ2-2	-	CASSTRTALNTGELFF	TGTGCCAGCAGCACACGGACGGCGCTGAACACCGGGGAGCTGTTTTTT
TRBV28	-	15	TRBJ2-7	TRBD1	CASSFGGQGAYEQYF	TGTGCCAGCAGTTTCGGGGGACAGGGAGCCTACGAGCAGTACTTC
TRBV28	-	15	TRBJ2-7	TRBD1	CASSGSGTGVYEQYF	TGTGCCAGCAGTGGCTCCGGGACAGGAGTCTACGAGCAGTACTTC
TRBV5-4	-	16	TRBJ2-1	TRBD2	CASSFAGTREIGEQFF	TGTGCCAGCAGCTTTGCAGGGACTAGGGAAATTGGAGAGCAGTTCTTC
TRBV18	-	15	TRBJ1-4	-	CASSSRAIKGEKLFF	TGTGCCAGCTCATCCCGGGCCATAAAGGGAGAAAAACTGTTTTTT
TRBV4-1	-	14	TRBJ1-1	-	CASSQDVSGRWAFF	TGCGCCAGCAGCCAAGATGTCAGTGGACGTTGGGCTTTCTTT
TRBV28	-	15	TRBJ2-7	TRBD2	CASSPPGQAGYEQYF	TGTGCCAGCAGTCCACCCGGTCAAGCGGGGTACGAGCAGTACTTC
TRBV9	-	15	TRBJ2-1	-	CASSVGVQGYNEQFF	TGTGCCAGCAGCGTAGGGGTCCAAGGATACAATGAGCAGTTCTTC
TRBV6-6	-	13	TRBJ1-2	-	CASSYSGTSGYTF	TGTGCCAGCAGTTACTCGGGGACGTCGGGCTACACCTTC
TRBV7-9	few	14	TRBJ1-4	-	CASSLHSWPEKLFF	TGTGCCAGCAGCTTACATTCCTGGCCAGAAAAACTGTTTTTT
TRBV6-5	-	12	TRBJ2-7	-	CASSALGDEQYF	TGTGCCAGCAGTGCCCTGGGGGACGAGCAGTACTTC
TRBV7-9	-	16	TRBJ2-2	TRBD2	CASSLLLAGDTGELFF	TGTGCCAGCAGCTTACTCCTAGCGGGGGACACCGGGGAGCTGTTTTTT
TRBV9	-	14	TRBJ1-2	-	CASSVRVENYGYTF	TGTGCCAGCAGCGTTCGCGTAGAGAACTATGGCTACACCTTC
TRBV27	-	15	TRBJ1-5	-	CASSLSSHSNQPQHF	TGTGCCAGCAGTTTGAGCAGTCATAGCAATCAGCCCCAGCATTTT
TRBV27	-	10	TRBJ2-3	-	CASTTDTQYF	TGTGCCAGCACCACAGATACGCAGTATTTT
TRBV11-2	many	14	TRBJ1-1	-	CASSLLTVNTEAFF	TGTGCCAGCAGCTTGCTGACAGTTAACACTGAAGCTTTCTTT
TRBV11-1	few	14	TRBJ2-1	TRBD2	CASSFSGTLGEQFF	TGTGCCAGCAGCTTTAGCGGGACCCTCGGTGAGCAGTTCTTC
TRBV2	-	13	TRBJ1-2	-	CASRDSLDYGYTF	TGTGCCAGCAGAGACAGCCTAGACTATGGCTACACCTTC
TRBV7-2	-	16	TRBJ2-3	-	CASSPPGSKITDTQYF	TGTGCCAGCAGCCCCCCCGGGAGCAAGATCACAGATACGCAGTATTTT
TRBV18	-	15	TRBJ1-4	-	CASSRPSATNEKLFF	TGTGCCAGCTCAAGACCTAGTGCAACTAATGAAAAACTGTTTTTT
TRBV7-9	-	14	TRBJ1-4	TRBD1	CASSSGQAFEKLFF	TGTGCCAGCAGCTCCGGACAGGCTTTTGAAAAACTGTTTTTT
TRBV7-2	-	18	TRBJ2-5	TRBD2	CASSLAPRDYPYQETQYF	TGTGCCAGCAGCTTAGCCCCCCGGGACTACCCCTACCAAGAGACCCAGTACTTC
TRBV7-2	once	13	TRBJ2-2	-	CASSLDFTGELFF	TGTGCCAGCAGCTTAGATTTTACCGGGGAGCTGTTTTTT
TRBV6-1	-	14	TRBJ2-7	-	CASSDLKGPYEQYF	TGTGCCAGCAGTGACCTCAAGGGGCCCTACGAGCAGTACTTC
TRBV21-1	-	16	TRBJ2-7	-	CASPKCPAGGPYEQYF	TGTGCCAGCCCCAAATGCCCAGCAGGGGGCCCTTACGAGCAGTACTTC
TRBV2	-	13	TRBJ1-4	-	CASAENRNEKLFF	TGTGCCAGCGCGGAGAACCGTAATGAAAAACTGTTTTTT
TRBV30	few	13	TRBJ1-6	-	CAWGKAGNSPLHF	TGTGCCTGGGGGAAAGCAGGGAATTCACCCCTCCACTTT
TRBV4-1	-	17	TRBJ2-7	-	CASSQVSLGLEPYEQYF	TGCGCCAGCAGCCAAGTATCTCTTGGACTGGAACCCTACGAGCAGTACTTC